The clone carrying this TCR beta chain has more than one count but fewer than ten. Its antigen is unknown. The ends were cut back, 3 bases at V and 1 base at J, with 16 bases in the middle. The CDR3 runs to 16 residues. Germline V lookup: CDR1 MDHEN, CDR2 SYDVKM. These data are taken from a study of identical twins. Study outcomes and limitations: There were fewer insertions in abundant cord blood beta clonotypes, but memory repertoires showed no such pattern.

One entry per CDR3 protein, called by TCRdb with MiXCR from the 5' RACE reads. This sample has 650,000 to 800,000 distinct CDR3 sequences, with over 8.5% found just once. This same sample was also part of a study on yellow fever vaccine responses in identical twins. That source reports: Reportedly, the response of twins' T cells to the vaccine seemed partly convergent, partly personalized.

The sequence came from a woman aged 18-29 years in good health. V usage is TRBV28 and J usage is TRBJ2-7, with D tentatively TRBD1 (6 bases). What was sequenced was PBMCs. CDR3 region: CASSLPRGSPSYEQYF. The CDR3 bases are TGTGCCAGCAGTTTGCCCAGGGGCTCTCCTTCCTACGAGCAGTACTTC.